The subject of this entry is one T cell receptor (beta chain). V lost 5 bases and J 6 bases, leaving 18 bases between the germline ends. The CDR3 length is 15 residues. Germline values: CDR1 SGHTA, CDR2 FQGNSA. The data were obtained in a study of T-cell reconstitution after alpha-beta-depleted transplantation in children. Construction of the TCRbeta library involved unique molecular identifiers. TCRdb reprocessed the PCR reads via MiXCR and lists one record per CDR3 protein. The data show some 550,000 distinct CDR3 sequences, around 18% seen once. The sequencing here drew on PBMCs from the stem cell graft donor, taken from the stem cell graft. The clonotype comes from a human donor who donated a stem cell graft to a child with acute lymphoblastic leukemia. The V gene is TRBV7-2, the J gene TRBJ2-3; D is ambiguous. The CDR3 DNA is TGTGCCAGCAGCAAGATCGACGGCGGCCGGGATACGCAGTATTTT. Translation gives CASSKIDGGRDTQYF.